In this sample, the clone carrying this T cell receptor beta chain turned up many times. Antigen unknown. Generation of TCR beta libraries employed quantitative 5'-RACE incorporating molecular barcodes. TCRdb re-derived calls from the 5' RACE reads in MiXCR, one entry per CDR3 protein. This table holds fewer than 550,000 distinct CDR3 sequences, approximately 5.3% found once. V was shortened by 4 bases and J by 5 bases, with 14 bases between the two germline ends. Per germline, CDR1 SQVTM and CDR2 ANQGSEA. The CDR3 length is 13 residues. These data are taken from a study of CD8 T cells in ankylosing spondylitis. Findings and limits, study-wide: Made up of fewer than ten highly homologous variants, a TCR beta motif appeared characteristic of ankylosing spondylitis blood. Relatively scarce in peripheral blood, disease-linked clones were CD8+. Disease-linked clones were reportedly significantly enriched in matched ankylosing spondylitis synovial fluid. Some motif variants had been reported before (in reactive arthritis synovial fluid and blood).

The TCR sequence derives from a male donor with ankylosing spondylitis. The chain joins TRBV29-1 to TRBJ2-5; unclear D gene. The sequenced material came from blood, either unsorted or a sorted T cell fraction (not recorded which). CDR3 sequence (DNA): TGCAGCGTTGCGCGCCCCGAAACGGAGACCCAGTACTTC. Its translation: CSVARPETETQYF.